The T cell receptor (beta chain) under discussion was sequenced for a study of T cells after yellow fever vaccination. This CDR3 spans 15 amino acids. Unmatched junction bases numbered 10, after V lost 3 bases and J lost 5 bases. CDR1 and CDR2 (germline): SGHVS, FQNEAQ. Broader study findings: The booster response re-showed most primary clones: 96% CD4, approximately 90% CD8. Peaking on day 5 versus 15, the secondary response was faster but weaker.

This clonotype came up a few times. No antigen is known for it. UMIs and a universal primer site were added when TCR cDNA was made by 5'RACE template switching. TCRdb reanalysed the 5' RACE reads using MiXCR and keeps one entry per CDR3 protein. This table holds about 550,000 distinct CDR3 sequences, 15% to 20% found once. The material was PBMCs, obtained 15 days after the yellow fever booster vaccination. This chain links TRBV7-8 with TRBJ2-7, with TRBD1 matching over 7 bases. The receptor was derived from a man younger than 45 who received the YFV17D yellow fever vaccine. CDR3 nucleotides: TGTGCCAGCAGCTTGTTAGGGGGCGAGGCCCACGAGCAGTACTTC. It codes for CASSLLGGEAHEQYF. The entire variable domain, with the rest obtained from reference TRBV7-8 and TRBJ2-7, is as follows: GAGVSQSPRYKVAKRGQDVALRCDPISGHVSLFWYQQALGQGPEFLTYFQNEAQLDKSGLPSDRFFAERPEGSVSTLKIQRTQQEDSAVYLCASSLLGGEAHEQYFGPGTRLTVT.